This TCR beta chain is drawn from a study of cytomegalovirus exposure and HLA in healthy donors. Study as a whole: An analysis done earlier identified almost 120 million unique TCR beta sequences from about 180 million T cells. Study findings and constraints: In an earlier analysis, in some 500 donors, most V segments appeared productive either ~90% or ~30% of the time. Reports indicate that TCR beta sequences accurately predicted the HLA-A and HLA-B alleles of most subjects. Later analysis demonstrated an association between a missense DCLRE1C variant and TCR beta V- and J-gene trimming.

Worth noting for this clone: What it binds is unknown. In the same sample, other DNA sequences code for this CDR3.

Trimming took off 3 bases at V and 2 bases at J, with 7 bases between the two ends. This CDR3 spans 13 amino acids. Germline V gene lookup returns CDR1 LNHDA and CDR2 SQIVND (reference sequence). Use of 60 Vbeta and 13 Jbeta primers characterized the PCR. The table came from immunoSEQ multiplex PCR; TCRdb's copy has only in-frame clones and leaves some out. Found here are fewer than 250,000 clones, almost 75% of them singletons; the top ten hold 3% to 4%. Sequencing was done on a sample of PBMCs. The TCR sequence derives from a woman aged 25 to 39 in good health and CMV-seropositive. This rearrangement joins TRBV19 to TRBJ1-1, with a possible D match to TRBD1 (5 bases). The CDR3 is CASSIGANTEAFF. CDR3 bases: TGTGCCAGTAGTATTGGGGCAAACACTGAAGCTTTCTTT.